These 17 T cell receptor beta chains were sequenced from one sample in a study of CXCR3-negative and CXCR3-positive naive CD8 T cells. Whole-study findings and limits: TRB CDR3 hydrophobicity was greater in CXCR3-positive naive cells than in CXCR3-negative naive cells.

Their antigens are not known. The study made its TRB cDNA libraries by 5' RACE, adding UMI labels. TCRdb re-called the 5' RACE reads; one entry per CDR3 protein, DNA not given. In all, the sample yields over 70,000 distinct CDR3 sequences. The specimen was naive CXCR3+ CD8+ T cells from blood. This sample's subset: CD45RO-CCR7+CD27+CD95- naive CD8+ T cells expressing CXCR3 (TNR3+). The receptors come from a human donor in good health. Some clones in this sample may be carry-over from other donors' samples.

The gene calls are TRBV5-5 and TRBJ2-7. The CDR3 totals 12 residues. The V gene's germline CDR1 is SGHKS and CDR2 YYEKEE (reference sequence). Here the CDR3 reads CASINSPYEQYF. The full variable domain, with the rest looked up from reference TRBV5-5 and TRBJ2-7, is DAGVTQSPTHLIKTRGQQVTLRCSPISGHKSVSWYQQVLGQGPQFIFQYYEKEERGRGNFPDRFSARQFPNYSSELNVNALLLGDSALYLCASINSPYEQYFGPGTRLTVT.

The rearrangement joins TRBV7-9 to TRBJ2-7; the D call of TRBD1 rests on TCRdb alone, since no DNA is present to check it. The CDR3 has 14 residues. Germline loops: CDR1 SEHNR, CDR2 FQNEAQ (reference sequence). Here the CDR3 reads CASSLTPGTYEQYF.

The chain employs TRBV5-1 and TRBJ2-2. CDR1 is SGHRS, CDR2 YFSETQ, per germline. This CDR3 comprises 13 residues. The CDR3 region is CASSPTSSRELFF.

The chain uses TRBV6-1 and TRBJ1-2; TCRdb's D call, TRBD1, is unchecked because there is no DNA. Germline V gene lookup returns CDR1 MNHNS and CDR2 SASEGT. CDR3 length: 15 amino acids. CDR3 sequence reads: CASSVGDRGTYGYTF.

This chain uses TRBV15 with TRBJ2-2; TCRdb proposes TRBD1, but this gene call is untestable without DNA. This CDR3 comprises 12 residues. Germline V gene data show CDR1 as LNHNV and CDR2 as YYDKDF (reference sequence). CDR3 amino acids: CAIDRVSGELFF.

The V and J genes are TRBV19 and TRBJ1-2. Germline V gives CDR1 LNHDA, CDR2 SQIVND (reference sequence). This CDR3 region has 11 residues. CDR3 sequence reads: CATDAGYGYTF.

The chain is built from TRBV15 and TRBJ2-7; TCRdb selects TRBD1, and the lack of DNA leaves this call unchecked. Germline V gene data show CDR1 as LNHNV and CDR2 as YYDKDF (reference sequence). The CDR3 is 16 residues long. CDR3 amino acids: CATSRGIRQVPYEQYF.

CDR3 protein: CASSYRDKSYEQYF. The chain employs TRBV28 and TRBJ2-7; the D call of TRBD1 rests on TCRdb alone, since no DNA is present to check it. Germline loops: CDR1 MDHEN, CDR2 SYDVKM. The CDR3 has 14 amino acids.

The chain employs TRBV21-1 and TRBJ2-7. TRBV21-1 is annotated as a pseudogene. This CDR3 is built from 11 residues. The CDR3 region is CASSDDYEQYF.

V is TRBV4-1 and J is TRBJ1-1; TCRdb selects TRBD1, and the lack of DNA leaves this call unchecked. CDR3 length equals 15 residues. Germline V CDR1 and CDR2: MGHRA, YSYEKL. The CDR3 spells CASSQVGTANTEAFF.

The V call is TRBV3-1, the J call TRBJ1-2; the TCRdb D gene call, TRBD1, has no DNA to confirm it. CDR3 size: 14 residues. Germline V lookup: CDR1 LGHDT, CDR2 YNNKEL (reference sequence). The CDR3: CASSQESGGNGYTF. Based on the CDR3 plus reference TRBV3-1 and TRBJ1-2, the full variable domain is DTAVSQTPKYLVTQMGNDKSIKCEQNLGHDTMYWYKQDSKKFLKIMFSYNNKELIINETVPNRFSPKSPDKAHLNLHINSLELGDSAVYFCASSQESGGNGYTFGSGTRLTVV.

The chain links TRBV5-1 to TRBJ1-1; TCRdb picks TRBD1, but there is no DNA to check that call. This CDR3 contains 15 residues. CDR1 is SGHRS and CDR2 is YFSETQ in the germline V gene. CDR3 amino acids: CASSEEGTVFTEAFF.

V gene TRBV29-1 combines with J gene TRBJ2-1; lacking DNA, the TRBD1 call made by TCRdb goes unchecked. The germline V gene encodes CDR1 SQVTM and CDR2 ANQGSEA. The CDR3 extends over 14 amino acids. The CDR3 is CSVVPGQGRDEQFF.

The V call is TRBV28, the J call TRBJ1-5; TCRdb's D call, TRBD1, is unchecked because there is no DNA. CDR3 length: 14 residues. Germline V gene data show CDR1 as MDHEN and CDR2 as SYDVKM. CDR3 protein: CASSPRQGDQPQHF.

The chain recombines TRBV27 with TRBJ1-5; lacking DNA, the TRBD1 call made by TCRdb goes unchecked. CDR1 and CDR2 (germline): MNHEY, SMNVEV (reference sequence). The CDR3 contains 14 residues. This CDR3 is CASSLVQGHQPQHF.

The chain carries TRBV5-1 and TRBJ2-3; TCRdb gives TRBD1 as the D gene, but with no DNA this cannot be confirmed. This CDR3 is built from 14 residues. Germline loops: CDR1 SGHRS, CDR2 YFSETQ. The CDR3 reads CASSSTTGTDTQYF.

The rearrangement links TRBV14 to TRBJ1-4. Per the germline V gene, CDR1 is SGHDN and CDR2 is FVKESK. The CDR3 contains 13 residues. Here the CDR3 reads CASSQDFLGKLFF.